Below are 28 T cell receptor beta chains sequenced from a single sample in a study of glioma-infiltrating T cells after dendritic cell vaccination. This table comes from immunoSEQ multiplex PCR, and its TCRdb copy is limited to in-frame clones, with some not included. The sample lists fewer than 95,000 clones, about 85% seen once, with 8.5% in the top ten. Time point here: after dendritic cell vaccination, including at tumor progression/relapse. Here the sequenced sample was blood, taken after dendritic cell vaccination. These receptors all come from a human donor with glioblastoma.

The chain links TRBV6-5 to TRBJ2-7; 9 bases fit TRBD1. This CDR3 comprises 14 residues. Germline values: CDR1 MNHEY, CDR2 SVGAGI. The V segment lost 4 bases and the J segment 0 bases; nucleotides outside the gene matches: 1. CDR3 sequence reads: CASSWGQGSYEQYF. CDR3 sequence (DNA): TGTGCCAGCAGTTGGGGACAGGGCTCCTACGAGCAGTACTTC.

The CDR3: CASSLSGTSDGYTF. For the CDR3, the DNA is TGTGCCAGTAGCCTATCCGGGACAAGCGATGGCTACACCTTC. This chain connects TRBV19 to TRBJ1-2; D may be TRBD1 (6 bases). The germline V gene has CDR1 LNHDA and CDR2 SQIVND (reference sequence). Trimming left V 6 bases short and J 6 bases short, with 17 bases between. CDR3 length: 14 amino acids.

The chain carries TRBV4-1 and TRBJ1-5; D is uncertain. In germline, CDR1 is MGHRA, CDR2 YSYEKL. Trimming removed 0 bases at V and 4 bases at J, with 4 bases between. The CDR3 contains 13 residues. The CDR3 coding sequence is TGCGCCAGCAGCCAAGACCCTAATCAGCCCCAGCATTTT. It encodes CASSQDPNQPQHF.

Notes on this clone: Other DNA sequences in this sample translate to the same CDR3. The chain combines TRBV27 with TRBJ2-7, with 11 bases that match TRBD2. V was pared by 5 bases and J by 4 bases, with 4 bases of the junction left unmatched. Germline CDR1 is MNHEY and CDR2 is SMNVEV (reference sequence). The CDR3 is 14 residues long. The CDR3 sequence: CASSPGLADYEQYF. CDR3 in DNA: TGTGCCAGCAGTCCGGGACTAGCGGATTACGAGCAGTACTTC.

The CDR3 sequence: CASSLFNRADGELFF. CDR3 nucleotides: TGTGCCAGCAGCTTGTTCAACAGGGCGGACGGGGAGCTGTTTTTT. This chain joins TRBV5-5 and TRBJ2-2, with D perhaps TRBD1 (6 bases). The length of the CDR3 is 15 residues. CDR1 and CDR2 (germline): SGHKS, YYEKEE (reference sequence). V was shortened by 1 base and J by 7 bases, with 14 bases between the two germline ends.

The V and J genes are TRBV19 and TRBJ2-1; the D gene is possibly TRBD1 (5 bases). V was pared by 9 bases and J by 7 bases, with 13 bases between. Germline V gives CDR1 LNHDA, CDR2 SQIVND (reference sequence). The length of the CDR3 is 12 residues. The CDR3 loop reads CARAPTENEQFF. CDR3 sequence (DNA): TGTGCCAGGGCACCGACAGAAAATGAGCAGTTCTTC.

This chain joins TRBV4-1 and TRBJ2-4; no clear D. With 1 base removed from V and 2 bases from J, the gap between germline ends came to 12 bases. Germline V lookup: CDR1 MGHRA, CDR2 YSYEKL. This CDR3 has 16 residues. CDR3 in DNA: TGCGCCAGCAGCCAAGGATCCCAGGCAACCAAAAACATTCAGTACTTC. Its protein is CASSQGSQATKNIQYF.

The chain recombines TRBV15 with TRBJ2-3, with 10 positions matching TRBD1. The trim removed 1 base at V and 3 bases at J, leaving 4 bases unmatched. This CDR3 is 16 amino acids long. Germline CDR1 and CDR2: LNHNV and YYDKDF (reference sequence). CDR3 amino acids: CATSRGTGGWTDTQYF. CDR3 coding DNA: TGTGCCACCAGCAGAGGGACAGGGGGTTGGACAGATACGCAGTATTTT.

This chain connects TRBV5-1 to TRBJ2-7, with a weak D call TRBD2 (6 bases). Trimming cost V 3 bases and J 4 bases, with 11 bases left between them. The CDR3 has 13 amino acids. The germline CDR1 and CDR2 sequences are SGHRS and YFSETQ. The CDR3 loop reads CASSWGLSYEQYF. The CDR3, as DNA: TGCGCCAGCAGCTGGGGACTCTCGTACGAGCAGTACTTC.

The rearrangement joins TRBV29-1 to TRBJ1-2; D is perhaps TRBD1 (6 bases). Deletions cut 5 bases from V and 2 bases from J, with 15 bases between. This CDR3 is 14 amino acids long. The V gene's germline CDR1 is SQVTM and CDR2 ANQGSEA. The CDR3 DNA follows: TGCAGCGTTAACTCCGGGACATCGAACTATGGCTACACCTTC. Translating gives CSVNSGTSNYGYTF.

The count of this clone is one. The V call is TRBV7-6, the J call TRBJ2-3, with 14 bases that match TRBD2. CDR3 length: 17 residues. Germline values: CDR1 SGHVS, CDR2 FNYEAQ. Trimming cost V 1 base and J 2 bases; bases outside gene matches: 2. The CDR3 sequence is CASSLGLAGGPTDTQYF. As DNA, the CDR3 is TGTGCCAGCAGCTTAGGACTAGCGGGGGGGCCCACAGATACGCAGTATTTT.

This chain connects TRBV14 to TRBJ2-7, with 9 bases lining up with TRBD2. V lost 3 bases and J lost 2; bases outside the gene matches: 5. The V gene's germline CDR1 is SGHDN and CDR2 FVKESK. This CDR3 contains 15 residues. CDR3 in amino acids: CASSHRSGRTYEQYF. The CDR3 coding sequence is TGTGCCAGCAGCCACCGAAGCGGGAGGACCTACGAGCAGTACTTC.

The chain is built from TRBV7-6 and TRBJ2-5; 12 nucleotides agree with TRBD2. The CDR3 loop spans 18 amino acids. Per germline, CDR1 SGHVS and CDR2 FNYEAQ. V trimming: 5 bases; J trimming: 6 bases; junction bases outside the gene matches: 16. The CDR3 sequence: CASSHRTSGALLSKTQYF. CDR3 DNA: TGTGCCAGCAGCCACAGGACTAGCGGGGCACTGCTCAGCAAGACCCAGTACTTC.

Here the CDR3 reads CASSLGGGLSNQPQHF. CDR3 coding DNA: TGTGCCAGCAGTTTAGGGGGGGGCCTTAGCAATCAGCCCCAGCATTTT. The genes are TRBV27 and TRBJ1-5; D is perhaps TRBD1 (6 bases). CDR3 length: 16 residues. Trimming stripped 2 bases from V and 0 bases from J, with 11 bases between. Germline V lookup: CDR1 MNHEY, CDR2 SMNVEV (reference sequence).

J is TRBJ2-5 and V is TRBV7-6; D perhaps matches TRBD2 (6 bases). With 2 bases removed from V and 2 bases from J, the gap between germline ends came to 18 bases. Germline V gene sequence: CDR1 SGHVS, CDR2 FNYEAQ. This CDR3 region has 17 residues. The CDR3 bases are TGTGCCAGCAGCTTACGTCTGCGGGGACGCGGACAAGAGACCCAGTACTTC. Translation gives CASSLRLRGRGQETQYF. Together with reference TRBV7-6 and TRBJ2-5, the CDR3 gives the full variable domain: GAGVSQSPRYKVTKRGQDVALRCDPISGHVSLYWYRQALGQGPEFLTYFNYEAQQDKSGLPNDRFSAERPEGSISTLTIQRTEQRDSAMYRCASSLRLRGRGQETQYFGPGTRLLVL.

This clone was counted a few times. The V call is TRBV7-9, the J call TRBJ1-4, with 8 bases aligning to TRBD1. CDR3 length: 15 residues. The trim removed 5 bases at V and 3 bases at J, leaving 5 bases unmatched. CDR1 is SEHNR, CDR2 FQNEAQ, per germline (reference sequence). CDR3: CASSPDRGANEKLFF. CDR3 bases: TGTGCCAGCAGCCCTGACAGGGGAGCTAATGAAAAACTGTTTTTT.

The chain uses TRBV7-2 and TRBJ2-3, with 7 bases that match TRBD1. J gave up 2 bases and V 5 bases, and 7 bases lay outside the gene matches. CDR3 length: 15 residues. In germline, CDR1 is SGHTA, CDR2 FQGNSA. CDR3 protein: CASSPTGDNTDTQYF. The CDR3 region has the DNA TGTGCCAGCAGCCCCACAGGGGATAACACAGATACGCAGTATTTT.

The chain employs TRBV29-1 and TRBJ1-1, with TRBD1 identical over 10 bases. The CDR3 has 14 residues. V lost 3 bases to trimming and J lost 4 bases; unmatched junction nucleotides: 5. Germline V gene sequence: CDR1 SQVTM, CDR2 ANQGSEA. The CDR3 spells CSVEGQGSGTEAFF. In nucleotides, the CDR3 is TGCAGCGTTGAGGGACAGGGGAGCGGCACTGAAGCTTTCTTT.

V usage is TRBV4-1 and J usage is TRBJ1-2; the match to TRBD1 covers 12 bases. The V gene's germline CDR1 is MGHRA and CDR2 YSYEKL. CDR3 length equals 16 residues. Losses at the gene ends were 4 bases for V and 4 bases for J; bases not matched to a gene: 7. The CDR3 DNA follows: TGCGCCAGCAGCCCCACCGGGACAGGGGGCAGCTATGGCTACACCTTC. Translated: CASSPTGTGGSYGYTF.

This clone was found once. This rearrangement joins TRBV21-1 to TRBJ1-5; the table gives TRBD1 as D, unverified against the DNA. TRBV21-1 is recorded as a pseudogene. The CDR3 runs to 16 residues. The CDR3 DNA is TGTGCCAGCAGCAAACGACGACACGCTTCCTATCAGCCCCAGCATTTT. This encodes CASSKRRHASYQPQHF.

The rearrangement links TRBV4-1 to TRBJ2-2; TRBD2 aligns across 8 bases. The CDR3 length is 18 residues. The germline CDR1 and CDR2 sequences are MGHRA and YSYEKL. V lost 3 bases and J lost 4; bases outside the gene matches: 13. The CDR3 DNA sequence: TGCGCCAGCAGCCACCGAAGCGGGAGAGGGGGTCCCACCGGGGAGCTGTTTTTT. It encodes CASSHRSGRGGPTGELFF.

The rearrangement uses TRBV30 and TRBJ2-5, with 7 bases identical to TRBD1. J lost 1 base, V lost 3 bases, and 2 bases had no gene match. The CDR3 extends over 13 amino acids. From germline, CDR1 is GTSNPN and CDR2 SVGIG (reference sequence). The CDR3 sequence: CAWSRDSQETQYF. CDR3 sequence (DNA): TGTGCCTGGAGCCGGGACAGCCAAGAGACCCAGTACTTC.

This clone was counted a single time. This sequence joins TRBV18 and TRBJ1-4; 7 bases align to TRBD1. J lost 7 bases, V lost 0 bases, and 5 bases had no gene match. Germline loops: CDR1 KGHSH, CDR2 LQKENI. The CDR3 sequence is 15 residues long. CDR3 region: CASSPPGTASEKLFF. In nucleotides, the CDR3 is TGTGCCAGCTCACCACCGGGGACAGCAAGTGAAAAACTGTTTTTT.

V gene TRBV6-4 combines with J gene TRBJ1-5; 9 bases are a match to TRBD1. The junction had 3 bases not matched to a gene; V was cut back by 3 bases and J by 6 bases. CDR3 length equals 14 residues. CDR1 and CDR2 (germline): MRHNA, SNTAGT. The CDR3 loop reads CASSEGTGSQPQHF. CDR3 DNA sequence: TGTGCCAGCAGTGAGGGGACAGGGAGTCAGCCCCAGCATTTT.

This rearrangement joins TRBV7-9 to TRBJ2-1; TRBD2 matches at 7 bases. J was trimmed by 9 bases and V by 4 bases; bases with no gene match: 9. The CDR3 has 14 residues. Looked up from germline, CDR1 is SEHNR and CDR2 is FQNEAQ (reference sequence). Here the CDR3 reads CASSSQRDRGEQFF. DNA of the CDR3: TGTGCCAGCAGCTCTCAGCGGGACCGAGGTGAGCAGTTCTTC.

The CDR3 region has the DNA TGCGCCAGCAGCCTCGGACAGGGTAGGAACACTGAAGCTTTCTTT. Translation gives CASSLGQGRNTEAFF. The rearrangement uses TRBV5-1 and TRBJ1-1, with 8 bases identical to TRBD1. V lost 4 bases to trimming and J lost 1 base; unmatched junction nucleotides: 6. Germline values: CDR1 SGHRS, CDR2 YFSETQ. This CDR3 region has 15 residues.

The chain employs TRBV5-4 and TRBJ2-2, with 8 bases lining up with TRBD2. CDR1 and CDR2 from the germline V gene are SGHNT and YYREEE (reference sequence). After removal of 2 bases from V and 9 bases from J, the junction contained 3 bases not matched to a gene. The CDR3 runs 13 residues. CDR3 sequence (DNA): TGTGCCAGCAGCTTTAGCGGGACCAGGGAGCTGTTTTTT. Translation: CASSFSGTRELFF.

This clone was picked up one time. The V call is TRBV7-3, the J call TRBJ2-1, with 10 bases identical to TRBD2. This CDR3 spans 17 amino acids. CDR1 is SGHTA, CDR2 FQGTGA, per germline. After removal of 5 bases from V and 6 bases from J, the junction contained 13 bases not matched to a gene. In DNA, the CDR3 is TGTGCCAGCAGCGCTCAAACTAGCGGGATGACAGGCAATGAGCAGTTCTTC. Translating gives CASSAQTSGMTGNEQFF.